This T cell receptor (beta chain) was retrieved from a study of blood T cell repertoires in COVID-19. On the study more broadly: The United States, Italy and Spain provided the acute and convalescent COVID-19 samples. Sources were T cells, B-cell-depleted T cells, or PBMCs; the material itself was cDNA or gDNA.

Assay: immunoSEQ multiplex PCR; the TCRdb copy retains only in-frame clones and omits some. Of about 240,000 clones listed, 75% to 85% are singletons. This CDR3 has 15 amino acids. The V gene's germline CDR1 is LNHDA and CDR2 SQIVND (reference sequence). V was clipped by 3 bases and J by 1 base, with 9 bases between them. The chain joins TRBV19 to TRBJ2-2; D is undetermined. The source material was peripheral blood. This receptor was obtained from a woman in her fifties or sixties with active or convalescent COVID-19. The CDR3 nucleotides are TGTGCCAGTAGTATCCGGGTTGAGAACACCGGGGAGCTGTTTTTT. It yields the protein CASSIRVENTGELFF.